Each of the 4 T cell receptor beta chains below was sequenced from the same sample in a study of shared clonotypes between healthy human individuals. The repertoire was sequenced with immunoSEQ multiplex PCR; TCRdb's copy has only in-frame clones and lacks some. The table records 2 million to 2.5 million clones, approximately 94% of them present only once. Sequencing was done on a sample of naive CD4+ T cells from PBMCs. Subset of the sample: CD45RA+ positively selected. These TCRs come from a man between 18 and 35 years old in good health. Some clones in this sample may be carry-over from other donors' samples.

This chain connects TRBV30 to TRBJ2-3, with D possibly TRBD1 on 5 matching bases. CDR1 and CDR2 (germline): GTSNPN, SVGIG (reference sequence). V lost 3 bases and J 2 bases, leaving 12 bases between the germline ends. The CDR3 sequence is 14 residues long. In DNA, the CDR3 is TGTGCCTGGAGCCCAGGGCTCGTCACAGATACGCAGTATTTT. Amino acids: CAWSPGLVTDTQYF.

This clone occurred once. The rearrangement uses TRBV6-1 and TRBJ2-3, with D tentatively TRBD2 (6 bases). CDR1 is MNHNS and CDR2 is SASEGT in the germline V gene. The CDR3 totals 15 residues. V was shortened by 1 base and J by 5 bases, with 13 bases between the two germline ends. CDR3 in amino acids: CASSEVGGIGDTQYF. The CDR3 DNA reads TGTGCCAGCAGTGAAGTTGGAGGGATCGGAGATACGCAGTATTTT.

The chain employs TRBV13 and TRBJ1-1, with D maybe TRBD1 (5 bases). Germline CDR1 is PRHDT and CDR2 is FYEKMQ (reference sequence). The CDR3 length is 18 residues. Trimming cost V 0 bases and J 3 bases, with 20 bases left between them. Written as DNA, the CDR3 is TGTGCCAGCAGCTTAGGCCGTATAACTCGGGACTGGCACACTGAAGCTTTCTTT. It yields the protein CASSLGRITRDWHTEAFF. Complete variable domain (other parts from reference TRBV13 and TRBJ1-1): AAGVIQSPRHLIKEKRETATLKCYPIPRHDTVYWYQQGPGQDPQFLISFYEKMQSDKGSIPDRFSAQQFSDYHSELNMSSLELGDSALYFCASSLGRITRDWHTEAFFGQGTRLTVV.

This clone was recorded once. This chain connects TRBV7-2 to TRBJ2-1; 11 nucleotides line up with TRBD2. This CDR3 has 15 residues. CDR1 is SGHTA and CDR2 is FQGNSA in the germline V gene. Losses at the gene ends were 5 bases for V and 4 bases for J; bases not matched to a gene: 4. The CDR3 loop reads CASSTGLAEYNEQFF. DNA of the CDR3: TGTGCCAGCAGCACGGGACTAGCGGAATACAATGAGCAGTTCTTC.